A selection of T cell receptor beta chains follows, all from one sample in a study of T cell responses to AZD1222 COVID-19 vaccine. Clones were read by immunoSEQ multiplex PCR, and TCRdb kept only the in-frame ones, dropping some. The top ten hold approximately 4.8% of the sample, which has 150,000 to 200,000 clones, under 95% seen once. The sample in question was peripheral blood, obtained on day 0 of AZD1222 vaccination. These receptors were taken from an adult in good health. The CDR3 runs from the conserved cysteine through the conserved F or W. D genes are given only for firm matches. A row's size may be missing; if present it is once, few, many or a size class.

DNA	CDR3	V	size	J	D
TGTGCCAGTAGTATAGATATGGGGGTTTCTGAGCAGTACTTC	CASSIDMGVSEQYF	TRBV19	NA	TRBJ2-7	NA
TGTGCCAGCAGCTTAGTCGGTATCGATGAGCAGTTCTTC	CASSLVGIDEQFF	TRBV7-9	NA	TRBJ2-1	NA
TGTGCCAGCAGTGCCCGGACAGGGGACACCATATATTTT	CASSARTGDTIYF	TRBV2	NA	TRBJ1-3	TRBD1
TGTGCCAGCAGCTTAACCCCAACGGTTGAGCAGTTCTTC	CASSLTPTVEQFF	TRBV7-3	NA	TRBJ2-1	NA
TGTGCCAGCAGTTTAGGGCGGATTAATTCACCCCTCCACTTT	CASSLGRINSPLHF	TRBV28	NA	TRBJ1-6	NA
TGTGCCAGCAGCTTAGTTCTAGCGATCGGCACAGATACGCAGTATTTT	CASSLVLAIGTDTQYF	TRBV7-9	NA	TRBJ2-3	NA
TGTGCCAGCAGCCCAGATCTAACTAGCGGGAATTACAATGAGCAGTTCTTC	CASSPDLTSGNYNEQFF	TRBV11-3	NA	TRBJ2-1	TRBD2
TGTGCCAGCAGTTACGGGGCAAGGAACACTGAAGCTTTCTTT	CASSYGARNTEAFF	TRBV6-5	NA	TRBJ1-1	NA
TGTGCCAGCAGCTTTGGACTAGCGGGAGGGCTGGATACGCAGTATTTT	CASSFGLAGGLDTQYF	TRBV13	NA	TRBJ2-3	TRBD2
TGCAGCGTTGAAGATATCCTGGACGGAGCCTACGAGCAGTACTTC	CSVEDILDGAYEQYF	TRBV29-1	NA	TRBJ2-7	NA
TGCAGCGTCGGACAGGGTGGGCAAGAGACCCAGTACTTC	CSVGQGGQETQYF	TRBV29-1	once	TRBJ2-5	TRBD1
TGTGCCAGTGCCGGCTACAATGAGCAGTTCTTC	CASAGYNEQFF	TRBV19	NA	TRBJ2-1	NA
TGTGCCAGCAGCACTATCGGACAGGGGGGGACTGAAGCTTTCTTT	CASSTIGQGGTEAFF	TRBV5-5	NA	TRBJ1-1	TRBD1
TGTGCCTGGGCACAGGGCAGGGTTTACAATGAGCAGTTCTTC	CAWAQGRVYNEQFF	TRBV30	NA	TRBJ2-1	NA
TGTGCCACCAGCAGAAAGACGATGGGACAGCGGGCCAACACCGGGGAGCTGTTTTTT	CATSRKTMGQRANTGELFF	TRBV15	NA	TRBJ2-2	NA